Each of the 19 T cell receptor beta chains below was sequenced from the same sample in a study of blood T cell repertoires in COVID-19. Data came from immunoSEQ multiplex PCR; TCRdb stores just in-frame clones and leaves some out. The repertoire includes 53,000 or so clones, 75% to 80% of them detected once, and about 45% sits in the top ten. Sequenced: peripheral blood. The receptors derive from a man between 65 and 80 years old with active or convalescent COVID-19.

CDR3: CASSLRTGRRDSPLHF. CDR3 DNA sequence: TGTGCCAGCAGCCTCCGGACAGGGAGGAGGGATTCACCCCTCCACTTT. V gene TRBV3-1 (or the pseudogene TRBV3-2) combines with J gene TRBJ1-6; 8 nucleotides match TRBD1. The CDR3 is made up of 16 amino acids. V lost 4 bases, J lost 8 bases, and 10 bases stayed unmatched. The germline CDR1 and CDR2 sequences are LGHDT and YNNKEL (reference sequence).

The chain recombines TRBV6-1 with TRBJ2-2, with D possibly being TRBD1 (5 bases). This CDR3 is built from 16 residues. V was cut by 2 bases and J by 2 bases, with 12 bases left in between. Per germline, CDR1 MNHNS and CDR2 SASEGT. The CDR3 sequence: CASSEISQGNTGELFF. The CDR3 DNA sequence: TGTGCCAGCAGTGAAATCTCGCAGGGAAACACCGGGGAGCTGTTTTTT.

The chain employs TRBV7-3 and TRBJ1-1; 9 bases line up with TRBD1. V lost 5 bases and J lost 2; bases outside the gene matches: 3. The CDR3 runs to 14 residues. Germline loops: CDR1 SGHTA, CDR2 FQGTGA. DNA for the CDR3: TGTGCCAGCAGCCGACAGGGGGGTAACACTGAAGCTTTCTTT. Its protein is CASSRQGGNTEAFF.

The genes are TRBV18 and TRBJ2-7; the match to TRBD1 covers 8 bases. Trimming took 6 bases from V and 4 from J; bases not matched to a gene: 20. Germline CDR1 and CDR2: KGHSH and LQKENI. The CDR3 totals 18 residues. The CDR3 is CASSLQGPGGADWYEQYF. The CDR3 bases are TGTGCCAGCTCGCTCCAGGGTCCAGGGGGCGCCGATTGGTACGAGCAGTACTTC.

The J gene is TRBJ2-4, the V gene TRBV11-3; 10 nucleotides line up with TRBD2. This CDR3 region has 14 residues. The V gene's germline CDR1 is SGHNT and CDR2 YENEEA. Trimming at V came to 1 base and at J to 6 bases, leaving 0 bases not matched to a gene. The CDR3 DNA is TGTGCCAGCAGCTTAGTAGCGGGAGGAAACATTCAGTACTTC. Its translation: CASSLVAGGNIQYF.

The chain carries TRBV5-1 and TRBJ2-2; TRBD2 aligns across 7 bases. V lost 0 bases and J lost 4; bases outside the gene matches: 3. The germline V gene encodes CDR1 SGHRS and CDR2 YFSETQ. CDR3 length: 15 amino acids. The CDR3 DNA sequence: TGCGCCAGCAGCTTGGAACCTAGCGGCACCGGGGAGCTGTTTTTT. Its translation: CASSLEPSGTGELFF.

V and J are TRBV7-2 and TRBJ1-3; D call uncertain. The germline gives CDR1 SGHTA, CDR2 FQGNSA. V gave up 1 base and J gave up 0 bases, with 7 bases separating them. This CDR3 comprises 15 residues. The DNA of the CDR3 is TGTGCCAGCAGCTTAGGGGCCCGCTCTGGAAACACCATATATTTT. Translated: CASSLGARSGNTIYF.

This chain connects TRBV9 to TRBJ2-2; TRBD2 matches at 9 bases. The germline gives CDR1 SGDLS, CDR2 YYNGEE. Germline trimming cut 2 bases from V and 0 bases from J; bases unmatched to any gene: 2. The CDR3 has 16 amino acids. CDR3 protein: CASSVLAGANTGELFF. In DNA, the CDR3 is TGTGCCAGCAGCGTTTTAGCGGGGGCGAACACCGGGGAGCTGTTTTTT.

This clone was seen a handful of times. The rearrangement uses TRBV7-3 and TRBJ2-2; 8 bases fit TRBD2. The junction had 9 bases not matched to a gene; V was cut back by 6 bases and J by 6 bases. Germline CDR1 and CDR2: SGHTA and FQGTGA. The CDR3 is made up of 15 amino acids. The CDR3 DNA follows: TGTGCCAGCAGTCCGACCGGGGGGGCAGCCGGGGAGCTGTTTTTT. Its translation: CASSPTGGAAGELFF.

This chain links TRBV7-2 with TRBJ1-5, with 8 bases that match TRBD1. CDR1 SGHTA and CDR2 FQGNSA come from the germline V gene. With 2 bases clipped from V and 6 bases from J, the junction kept 3 bases outside the gene matches. The CDR3 covers 14 residues. The CDR3 protein is CASSLPGGGQPQHF. The CDR3 DNA reads as TGTGCCAGCAGCTTACCAGGGGGCGGTCAGCCCCAGCATTTT.

The rearrangement links TRBV7-2 to TRBJ2-1, with D uncertain. Germline V CDR1 and CDR2: SGHTA, FQGNSA. Trimming cost V 8 bases and J 7 bases, with 18 bases left between them. The CDR3 is made up of 14 amino acids. The CDR3 nucleotides read TGTGCCAGCGAAGCGTACCCTTTGGTGAATGAGCAGTTCTTC. Amino acids: CASEAYPLVNEQFF.

The chain combines TRBV12-3 or TRBV12-4 with TRBJ2-3; no clear D. The CDR3 contains 11 residues. Deletions cut 6 bases from V and 6 bases from J, with 7 bases between. CDR3 bases: TGTGCCAGCAGCCTGTCTGATACGCAGTATTTT. Protein product: CASSLSDTQYF.

The chain employs TRBV6-5 and TRBJ1-6; D gene unclear. CDR1 is MNHEY, CDR2 SVGAGI, per germline. The V end was cut by 11 bases, the J end by 3 bases, with 14 bases between. This CDR3 spans 14 amino acids. The DNA of the CDR3 is TGTGCCGTCGCGAGGGAGGGCTATAATTCACCCCTCCACTTT. Protein: CAVAREGYNSPLHF.

CDR3 bases: TGTGCCAGCAGCTACGACAGGACGGACACTGAAGCTTTCTTT. This gives the protein CASSYDRTDTEAFF. V and J are TRBV5-4 and TRBJ1-1; TRBD1 is a possible D gene (6 bases). The CDR3 length is 14 residues. Trimming stripped 3 bases from V and 3 bases from J, with 12 bases between. Germline lookup yields CDR1 SGHNT and CDR2 YYREEE (reference sequence).

The rearrangement links TRBV9 to TRBJ2-1, with a possible D match to TRBD1 (6 bases). The V and J ends lost 4 bases and 3 bases respectively, with 14 bases between them. CDR3 size: 15 residues. The germline V gene encodes CDR1 SGDLS and CDR2 YYNGEE. CDR3 residues: CASSPETGDYNEQFF. The CDR3 DNA reads TGTGCCAGCAGCCCAGAGACAGGAGACTACAATGAGCAGTTCTTC.

The J gene is TRBJ2-1, the V gene TRBV18; 10 bases agree with TRBD2. This CDR3 contains 16 residues. Unmatched junction bases numbered 4, after V lost 4 bases and J lost 1 base. Germline loops: CDR1 KGHSH, CDR2 LQKENI. The CDR3 loop reads CASSLLTSGSYNEQFF. In DNA, the CDR3 is TGTGCCAGCTCACTTCTGACTAGCGGGTCCTACAATGAGCAGTTCTTC.

The sample holds a few counts of this clone. The chain employs TRBV5-4 and TRBJ1-5; a possible D gene is TRBD1 (5 bases). V lost 4 bases, J lost 3 bases, and 8 bases lay in between. In germline, CDR1 is SGHNT, CDR2 YYREEE (reference sequence). This CDR3 is 13 amino acids long. CDR3 sequence: CASSLDINQPQHF. In DNA, the CDR3 is TGTGCCAGCAGCCTGGACATCAATCAGCCCCAGCATTTT.

V and J are TRBV10-3 and TRBJ1-1; the match to TRBD1 covers 11 bases. CDR1 and CDR2 (germline): ENHRY, SYGVKD. J gave up 5 bases and V 7 bases, and 6 bases lay outside the gene matches. There are 14 residues in the CDR3. The CDR3 DNA follows: TGTGCCATCAATCGGGACAGGGGGGGTACTGAAGCTTTCTTT. Protein: CAINRDRGGTEAFF.

This sequence joins TRBV19 and TRBJ1-2, with unresolved D. CDR1 and CDR2 (germline): LNHDA, SQIVND (reference sequence). The V and J ends lost 5 bases and 2 bases respectively, with 15 bases between them. There are 15 residues in the CDR3. For the CDR3, the DNA is TGTGCCAGTAGTGAGAACAGAGCCTTAAACTATGGCTACACCTTC. Amino acid sequence: CASSENRALNYGYTF.